This T cell receptor (beta chain) was documented in a study of a mutant IDH1 vaccine in newly diagnosed glioma. Across the study: It was radiotherapy, temozolomide, or both that patients received previously, with most receiving both. Points from the study as a whole: Detectable vaccine-induced immune responses arose in over 90% of patients.

Time point indicated: week 47, end of study. Each vaccine dose was 300 ug of mutant IDH1 20-mer peptide, with topical imiquimod. The V gene lost 4 bases and the J gene lost 1 base, with 14 bases spanning the gap. The CDR3 extends over 16 amino acids. The germline V gene has CDR1 SGHNT and CDR2 YYREEE (reference sequence). Notes on this clone: What it recognizes is unknown.

Libraries were prepared by immunoSEQ multiplex PCR; TCRdb keeps only in-frame clonotypes and omits some of them. The sample has about 34,000 clones, approximately 87% seen once. This chain uses TRBV5-4 with TRBJ2-2; D might be TRBD2 (6 bases). Sequenced here: PBMCs, sampled from a glioma patient whose treatment included an IDH1 peptide vaccine. This clonotype was obtained from a woman aged 25 to 45 with glioma. CDR3 sequence reads: CASSKSPAGNTGELFF. DNA of the CDR3: TGTGCCAGCAGCAAATCTCCAGCGGGGAACACCGGGGAGCTGTTTTTT.